This TCR beta chain derives from a study of OX40 agonist ivuxolimab in advanced cancers. Study-wide context: Hepatocellular carcinoma, melanoma, renal cell or head and neck cancer was diagnosed in the dose-escalation patients. Two patients with cutaneous melanoma and one with hepatocellular carcinoma, three in total, showed partial responses. It was permissible to have had prior anti-PD-1, anti-PD-L1 or anti-CTLA-4 therapy, and around 40% had some.

The table came from immunoSEQ multiplex PCR; TCRdb's copy has only in-frame clones and leaves some out. The repertoire includes 40,000 or so clones, about 89% of them detected once, and approximately 13% sits in the top ten. This clone was picked up a small number of times. The V end lost 0 bases, the J end lost 7 bases, and 11 bases lay between the germline ends. Germline-derived CDR1 and CDR2 are SGHRS and YFSETQ. CDR3 size: 14 residues. The chain links TRBV5-1 to TRBJ1-5; D remains unclear. The sequence came from an adult with an advanced solid tumor such as melanoma, head and neck, liver or kidney cancer. The sample here was CD4+ or CD8+ T cells sorted from blood, taken in a trial of the OX40 agonist ivuxolimab. The CDR3 bases are TGCGCCAGCAGCTTGGGCGGCCTAGGGCAGCCCCAGCATTTT. It yields the protein CASSLGGLGQPQHF.